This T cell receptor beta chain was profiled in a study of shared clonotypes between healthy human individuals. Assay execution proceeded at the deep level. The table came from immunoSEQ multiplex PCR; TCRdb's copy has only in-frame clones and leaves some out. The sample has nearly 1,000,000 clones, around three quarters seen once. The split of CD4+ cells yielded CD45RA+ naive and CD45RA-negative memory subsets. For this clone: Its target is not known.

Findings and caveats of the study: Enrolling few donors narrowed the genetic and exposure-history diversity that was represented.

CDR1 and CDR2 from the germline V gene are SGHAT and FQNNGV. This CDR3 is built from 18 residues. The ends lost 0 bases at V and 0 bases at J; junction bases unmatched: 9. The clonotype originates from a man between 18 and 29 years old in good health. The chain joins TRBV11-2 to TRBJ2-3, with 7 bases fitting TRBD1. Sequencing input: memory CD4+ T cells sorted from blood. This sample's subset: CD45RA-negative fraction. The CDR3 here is CASSLDGRQGRSTDTQYF. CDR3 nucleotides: TGTGCCAGCAGCTTAGATGGGAGACAGGGACGGAGCACAGATACGCAGTATTTT.